The 30 T cell receptor beta chains presented below share a single source sample, sequenced in a study of patients and donors after allogeneic stem cell transplantation. TCRdb processed the RT-PCR reads anew with MiXCR; each CDR3 protein has one entry. The sample comprises roughly 41,000 distinct CDR3 sequences, roughly 30% of which are singletons, and around 72% rests with the top ten. The sequencing input was blood, either unsorted or a sorted T cell fraction (not recorded which). Every receptor here comes from a human donor who was either an allogeneic HSCT recipient or a stem cell or donor lymphocyte infusion donor (not recorded which). It is not recorded whose cells these are; they may come from a transplant donor.

The chain employs TRBV3-1 and TRBJ2-1, with D possibly being TRBD1 or TRBD2 (5 bases each). The V end lost 0 bases, the J end lost 15 bases, and 15 bases lay between the germline ends. The CDR3 length is 13 residues. The V gene's germline CDR1 is LGHDT and CDR2 YNNKEL (reference sequence). This CDR3 is CASSQDPGTHRFF. CDR3 nucleotide sequence: TGTGCCAGCAGCCAAGATCCCGGGACCCACCGGTTCTTC.

The chain links TRBV24-1 to TRBJ2-7, with TRBD1 matching over 7 bases. Germline trimming cut 5 bases from V and 5 bases from J; bases unmatched to any gene: 23. The CDR3 length is 19 residues. Germline loops: CDR1 KGHDR, CDR2 SFDVKD. This CDR3 reads CATSGSRQGFYLRANEQYF. The CDR3 nucleotides are TGTGCCACCAGTGGATCCAGACAGGGATTTTACTTGCGGGCCAACGAGCAGTACTTC.

This clonotype was seen a few times. The chain links TRBV6-6 to TRBJ1-1; no definite D call. The germline V and J ends were trimmed by 6 bases and 0 bases, with 5 bases remaining between them. Germline CDR1 is MNHNY and CDR2 is SVGAGI (reference sequence). The CDR3 is made up of 12 amino acids. The CDR3 here is CASRLMNTEAFF. The CDR3 DNA follows: TGTGCCAGCAGGCTTATGAACACTGAAGCTTTCTTT.

The gene calls are TRBV6-5 and TRBJ2-3, with 8 bases that match TRBD2. Germline V CDR1 and CDR2: MNHEY, SVGAGI. This CDR3 is built from 15 residues. V shed 5 bases, J shed 6 bases, and the junction held 10 bases outside the gene matches. Written as DNA, the CDR3 is TGTGCCAGCAGTATAGCGGGAATAGGAGGGGATACGCAGTATTTT. It specifies CASSIAGIGGDTQYF.

A few counts support this clonotype. This sequence joins TRBV6-5 and TRBJ1-1; TRBD1 is a possible D gene (5 bases). The germline CDR1 and CDR2 sequences are MNHEY and SVGAGI. Trimming took 1 base from V and 2 from J, leaving 8 bases between them. There are 14 residues in the CDR3. CDR3 in DNA: TGTGCCAGCAGTTACTTCAGGGTTAACACTGAAGCTTTCTTT. This sequence encodes CASSYFRVNTEAFF.

This clonotype was seen a few times. CDR3 nucleotide sequence: TGTGCCAGCAGCTTATCACCGGGATTGACTGAAGCTTTCTTT. Translated, it gives CASSLSPGLTEAFF. The V and J genes are TRBV7-2 and TRBJ1-1, with no clear D. Germline CDR1 and CDR2: SGHTA and FQGNSA. The ends were cut back, 2 bases at V and 5 bases at J, with 12 bases in the middle. The CDR3 has 14 amino acids.

The chain has TRBV7-9 and TRBJ1-2; no reliable D call. There are 14 residues in the CDR3. Trimming took 1 base from V and 2 from J, leaving 8 bases between them. The germline V gene encodes CDR1 SEHNR and CDR2 FQNEAQ (reference sequence). The CDR3: CASSLVSINYGYTF. The CDR3 coding sequence is TGTGCCAGCAGCTTAGTTTCAATAAACTATGGCTACACCTTC. The whole variable domain, remainder taken from reference TRBV7-9 and TRBJ1-2, is DTGVSQNPRHKITKRGQNVTFRCDPISEHNRLYWYRQTLGQGPEFLTYFQNEAQLEKSRLLSDRFSAERPKGSFSTLEIQRTEQGDSAMYLCASSLVSINYGYTFGSGTRLTVV.

This clonotype occurred a few times. The genes are TRBV28 and TRBJ2-3; the D gene is possibly TRBD1 (6 bases). V lost 2 bases and J lost 4, with 16 bases in between. Looked up from germline, CDR1 is MDHEN and CDR2 is SYDVKM. This CDR3 region has 16 residues. CDR3 sequence: CASSLTRGGLADTQYF. The CDR3 DNA sequence: TGTGCCAGCAGTTTAACCAGGGGCGGTTTGGCAGATACGCAGTATTTT.

J is TRBJ2-7 and V is TRBV27; possible D gene TRBD2, 6 bases. Trimming took 5 bases from V and 4 from J, leaving 12 bases between them. The CDR3 is 13 amino acids. CDR1 and CDR2 (germline): MNHEY, SMNVEV (reference sequence). This CDR3 reads CASSAAGGYEQYF. The CDR3 DNA reads as TGTGCCAGCAGTGCCGCCGGGGGATACGAGCAGTACTTC.

The chain recombines TRBV20-1 with TRBJ2-4; D is possibly TRBD1 (6 bases). V dropped 1 base and J dropped 0 bases, with 16 bases sitting between them. Germline V lookup: CDR1 DFQATT, CDR2 SNEGSKA (reference sequence). This CDR3 comprises 17 residues. Here the CDR3 reads CSARAGDIELAKNIQYF. The CDR3 DNA is TGCAGTGCTAGAGCAGGGGACATCGAACTAGCCAAAAACATTCAGTACTTC.

This clonotype showed up many times. The chain couples TRBV20-1 to TRBJ1-5, with D hard to call. This CDR3 has 15 residues. V dropped 3 bases and J dropped 1 base, with 13 bases sitting between them. CDR1 and CDR2 from the germline V gene are DFQATT and SNEGSKA (reference sequence). The CDR3 DNA is TGCAGTGCTAGGTCGGGAGTCCCCAGCAATCAGCCCCAGCATTTT. It specifies CSARSGVPSNQPQHF.

This chain connects TRBV20-1 to TRBJ1-1; D is possibly TRBD1 (5 bases). The CDR3 extends over 13 amino acids. The germline V and J ends were trimmed by 4 bases and 5 bases, with 14 bases remaining between them. Germline lookup yields CDR1 DFQATT and CDR2 SNEGSKA (reference sequence). The CDR3 here is CSATRRWGTEAFF. The DNA of the CDR3 is TGCAGTGCTACCCGGCGGTGGGGGACTGAAGCTTTCTTT.

This clonotype was seen ten or more times. The V call is TRBV7-9, the J call TRBJ1-4; D unclear. This CDR3 is 13 amino acids long. Germline lookup yields CDR1 SEHNR and CDR2 FQNEAQ (reference sequence). V was clipped by 4 bases and J by 8 bases, with 11 bases between them. The DNA for the CDR3 is TGTGCCAGCAGCTCCCAAAGAGAGGAAAAACTGTTTTTT. Protein sequence: CASSSQREEKLFF. Using reference TRBV7-9 and TRBJ1-4 for the parts outside the CDR3, the full variable domain is DTGVSQNPRHKITKRGQNVTFRCDPISEHNRLYWYRQTLGQGPEFLTYFQNEAQLEKSRLLSDRFSAERPKGSFSTLEIQRTEQGDSAMYLCASSSQREEKLFFGSGTQLSVL.

The chain is built from TRBV7-6 and TRBJ2-5, with 14 nucleotides matching TRBD2. V was pared by 0 bases and J by 5 bases, with 2 bases of the junction left unmatched. The germline V gene encodes CDR1 SGHVS and CDR2 FNYEAQ. The CDR3 loop spans 16 amino acids. The CDR3 DNA reads TGTGCCAGCAGCTTAGCGGGACTAGCGGGGGACGAGACCCAGTACTTC. The encoded protein is CASSLAGLAGDETQYF.

The chain recombines TRBV30 with TRBJ2-7; TRBD2 matches at 9 bases. With V trimmed by 0 bases and J by 2 bases, 2 bases remained unmatched. Germline V gives CDR1 GTSNPN, CDR2 SVGIG (reference sequence). This CDR3 comprises 14 residues. Here the CDR3 DNA reads TGTGCCTGGAGTGTGGCTAGCGGGGCCTACGAGCAGTACTTC. This gives the protein CAWSVASGAYEQYF.

There are a few counts of this clonotype. The J gene is TRBJ2-3, the V gene TRBV20-1; the match to TRBD2 covers 12 bases. Per the germline V gene, CDR1 is DFQATT and CDR2 is SNEGSKA (reference sequence). V lost 3 bases, J lost 4 bases, and 5 bases stayed unmatched. The CDR3 has 15 residues. CDR3 in DNA: TGCAGTGCTAGGGAGACTAGCGGGAGTGCAGATACGCAGTATTTT. Residues: CSARETSGSADTQYF.

This clonotype was seen a handful of times. The chain carries TRBV6-5 and TRBJ2-7; 10 nucleotides line up with TRBD1. Germline V lookup: CDR1 MNHEY, CDR2 SVGAGI. V trimming: 1 base; J trimming: 4 bases; junction bases outside the gene matches: 4. There are 15 residues in the CDR3. CDR3 in amino acids: CASSYFRDRGYEQYF. Written as DNA, the CDR3 is TGTGCCAGCAGTTACTTCCGGGACAGGGGATACGAGCAGTACTTC.

This clonotype was counted only a few times. The V gene is TRBV28, the J gene TRBJ1-1; D is possibly TRBD1 (6 bases). The germline gives CDR1 MDHEN, CDR2 SYDVKM. This CDR3 is 18 amino acids long. V dropped 5 bases and J dropped 3 bases, with 25 bases sitting between them. CDR3 in DNA: TGTGCCAGCAGTCCACGCGGCTCACTTTCTACAGGGCACACTGAAGCTTTCTTT. Translating it yields CASSPRGSLSTGHTEAFF.

The chain carries TRBV5-6 and TRBJ2-1; D perhaps matches TRBD2 (5 bases). This CDR3 contains 13 residues. Trimming took off 4 bases at V and 7 bases at J, with 12 bases between the two ends. CDR1 SGHDT and CDR2 YYEEEE come from the germline V gene. The CDR3 protein is CASSLDWANEQFF. The CDR3 DNA is TGTGCCAGCAGCCTGGACTGGGCTAATGAGCAGTTCTTC.

This clonotype was recorded a few times. J is TRBJ1-1 and V is TRBV4-2; D unresolved. The CDR3 runs 19 residues. V was shortened by 4 bases and J by 1 base, with 25 bases between the two germline ends. Germline CDR1 reads LGHNA; CDR2 reads YNFKEQ. The CDR3 is CASSPAVRPDVIRNTEAFF. CDR3 in DNA: TGTGCCAGCAGCCCCGCTGTAAGGCCCGACGTAATACGGAACACTGAAGCTTTCTTT.

This clonotype showed up just a few times. This rearrangement joins TRBV12-3 or TRBV12-4 to TRBJ1-6; D is uncertain. The germline V and J ends were trimmed by 4 bases and 5 bases, with 24 bases remaining between them. There are 19 residues in the CDR3. CDR3 residues: CASSSSWAQSPVDNSPLHF. The CDR3 bases are TGTGCCAGCAGTTCGTCCTGGGCCCAGTCTCCGGTCGATAATTCACCCCTCCACTTT.

This clonotype has at least ten counts. This CDR3 is CASSPSGDTNYGYTF. The DNA for the CDR3 is TGTGCCAGCTCACCGAGTGGAGACACTAACTATGGCTACACCTTC. V usage is TRBV18 and J usage is TRBJ1-2; D unresolved. The CDR3 has 15 amino acids. Germline lookup yields CDR1 KGHSH and CDR2 LQKENI. The V and J ends lost 3 bases and 0 bases respectively, with 11 bases between them.

In this sample, this clonotype turned up a few times. V and J are TRBV11-2 and TRBJ2-5, with D tentatively TRBD2 (6 bases). The germline CDR1 and CDR2 sequences are SGHAT and FQNNGV. Between the trimmed V and J ends, which lost 5 bases and 2 bases, there was a span of 9 bases. This CDR3 comprises 13 residues. CDR3 loop: CASSQGLQETQYF. In DNA, the CDR3 is TGTGCCAGCAGCCAGGGACTTCAAGAGACCCAGTACTTC.

J is TRBJ2-7 and V is TRBV5-1; 8 nucleotides match TRBD2. J gave up 0 bases and V 2 bases, and 7 bases lay outside the gene matches. The CDR3 spans 16 residues. Germline CDR1 and CDR2: SGHRS and YFSETQ. The chain's CDR3 is CASSLPGLESSYEQYF. The CDR3 DNA is TGCGCCAGCAGCTTACCGGGACTAGAATCCTCCTACGAGCAGTACTTC.

This clonotype was observed a few times. The rearrangement joins TRBV3-1 to TRBJ1-1; weak D call: TRBD1 (6 bases). The CDR3 runs to 12 residues. Per the germline V gene, CDR1 is LGHDT and CDR2 is YNNKEL (reference sequence). V lost 5 bases and J lost 10, with 14 bases in between. CDR3 nucleotide sequence: TGTGCCAGCAGCTGGGGGGCAGGGGTAGCTTTCTTT. Encoded protein: CASSWGAGVAFF. Supplemented by reference TRBV3-1 and TRBJ1-1, the full variable domain reads DTAVSQTPKYLVTQMGNDKSIKCEQNLGHDTMYWYKQDSKKFLKIMFSYNNKELIINETVPNRFSPKSPDKAHLNLHINSLELGDSAVYFCASSWGAGVAFFGQGTRLTVV.

The rearrangement uses TRBV5-1 and TRBJ2-5; the D gene is possibly TRBD1 (6 bases). Germline CDR1 and CDR2: SGHRS and YFSETQ. Deletions cut 8 bases from V and 4 bases from J, with 15 bases between. This CDR3 has 13 amino acids. In nucleotides, the CDR3 is TGCGCCAGGAGCCCAGGGGATAGAGAGACCCAGTACTTC. Translated, it gives CARSPGDRETQYF.

J is TRBJ2-1 and V is TRBV4-3; D remains ambiguous. Trimming took off 5 bases at V and 0 bases at J, with 11 bases between the two ends. Per germline, CDR1 LGHNA and CDR2 YSLEER. The length of the CDR3 is 15 residues. The DNA of the CDR3 is TGCGCCAGCAGCTCTAGACAAAGCTCCTACAATGAGCAGTTCTTC. Its translation is CASSSRQSSYNEQFF.

Concerning this clonotype: One end of the junction does not line up with germline, which may come from a read error. The chain couples TRBV4-2 to TRBJ2-5; D uncertain. CDR1 is LGHNA and CDR2 is YNFKEQ in the germline V gene. The CDR3 length is 13 residues. In DNA form, the CDR3 reads TGTGCCAGCAGCCAAGGTTACCATGAGACCCAGTACTTC. Translation gives CASSQGYHETQYF.

This clonotype was recorded at least ten times. The V gene is TRBV7-2, the J gene TRBJ1-2, with D tentatively TRBD1 (6 bases). The germline V gene has CDR1 SGHTA and CDR2 FQGNSA. This CDR3 comprises 14 residues. The V end lost 0 bases, the J end lost 4 bases, and 9 bases lay between the germline ends. The chain's CDR3 is CASSLAGGSYGYTF. The CDR3, as DNA: TGTGCCAGCAGCTTAGCAGGGGGGAGCTATGGCTACACCTTC.

This clonotype was detected a few times. V is TRBV10-3 and J is TRBJ1-3; D is undetermined. The ends were cut back, 8 bases at V and 0 bases at J, with 8 bases in the middle. The V gene's germline CDR1 is ENHRY and CDR2 SYGVKD. This CDR3 spans 13 amino acids. CDR3 sequence reads: CAICAFSGNTIYF. DNA for the CDR3: TGTGCCATCTGCGCCTTCTCTGGAAACACCATATATTTT.